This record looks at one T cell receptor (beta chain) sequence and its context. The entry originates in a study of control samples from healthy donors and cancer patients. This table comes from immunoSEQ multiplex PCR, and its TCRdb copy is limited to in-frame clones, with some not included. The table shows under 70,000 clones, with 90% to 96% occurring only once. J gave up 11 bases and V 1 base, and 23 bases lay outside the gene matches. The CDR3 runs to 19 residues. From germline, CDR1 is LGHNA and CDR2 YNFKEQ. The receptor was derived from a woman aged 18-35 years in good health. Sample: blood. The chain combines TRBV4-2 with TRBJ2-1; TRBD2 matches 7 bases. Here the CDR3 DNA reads TGTGCCAGCAGCCAAGCCCTAGCTAGCGGAGTAAGGGAGGGTGGGAAGCAGTTCTTC. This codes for CASSQALASGVREGGKQFF.